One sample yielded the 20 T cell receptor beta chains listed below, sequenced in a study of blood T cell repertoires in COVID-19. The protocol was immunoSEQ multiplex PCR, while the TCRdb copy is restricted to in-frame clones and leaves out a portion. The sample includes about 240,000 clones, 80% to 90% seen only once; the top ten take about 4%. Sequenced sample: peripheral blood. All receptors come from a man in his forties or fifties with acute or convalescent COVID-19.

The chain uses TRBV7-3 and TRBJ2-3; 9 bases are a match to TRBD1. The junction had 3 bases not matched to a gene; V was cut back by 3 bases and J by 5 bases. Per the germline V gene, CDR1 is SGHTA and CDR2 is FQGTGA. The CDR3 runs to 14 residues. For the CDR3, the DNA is TGTGCCAGCAGCTTGACAGGGGGAATAGATACGCAGTATTTT. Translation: CASSLTGGIDTQYF.

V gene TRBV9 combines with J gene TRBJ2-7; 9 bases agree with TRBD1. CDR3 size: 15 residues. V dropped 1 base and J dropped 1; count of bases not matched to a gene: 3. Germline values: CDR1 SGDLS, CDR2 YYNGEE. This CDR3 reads CASSVWGQGSYEQYF. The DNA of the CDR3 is TGTGCCAGCAGCGTATGGGGACAGGGTTCCTACGAGCAGTACTTC. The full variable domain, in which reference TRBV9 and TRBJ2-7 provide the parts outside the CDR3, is DSGVTQTPKHLITATGQRVTLRCSPRSGDLSVYWYQQSLDQGLQFLIQYYNGEERAKGNILERFSAQQFPDLHSELNLSSLELGDSALYFCASSVWGQGSYEQYFGPGTRLTVT.

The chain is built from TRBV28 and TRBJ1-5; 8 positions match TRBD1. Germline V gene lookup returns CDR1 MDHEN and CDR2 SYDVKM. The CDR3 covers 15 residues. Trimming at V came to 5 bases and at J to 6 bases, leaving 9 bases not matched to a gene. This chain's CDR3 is CASSPRTGRIQPQHF. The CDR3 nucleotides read TGTGCCAGCAGTCCAAGGACAGGGAGGATTCAGCCCCAGCATTTT.

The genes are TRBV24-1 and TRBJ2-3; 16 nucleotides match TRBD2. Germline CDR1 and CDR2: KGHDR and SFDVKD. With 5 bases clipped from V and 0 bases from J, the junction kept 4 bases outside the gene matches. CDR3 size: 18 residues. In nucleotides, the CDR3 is TGTGCCACCAGTGGTCCGGGACTAGCGGGAGGGAGCACAGATACGCAGTATTTT. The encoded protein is CATSGPGLAGGSTDTQYF.

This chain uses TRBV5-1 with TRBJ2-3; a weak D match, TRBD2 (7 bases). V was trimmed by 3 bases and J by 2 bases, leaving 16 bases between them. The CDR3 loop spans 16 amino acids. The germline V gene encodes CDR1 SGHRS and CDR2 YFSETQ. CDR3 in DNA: TGCGCCAGCAGCTATCTGAGGGGGGGGACCACAGATACGCAGTATTTT. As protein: CASSYLRGGTTDTQYF.

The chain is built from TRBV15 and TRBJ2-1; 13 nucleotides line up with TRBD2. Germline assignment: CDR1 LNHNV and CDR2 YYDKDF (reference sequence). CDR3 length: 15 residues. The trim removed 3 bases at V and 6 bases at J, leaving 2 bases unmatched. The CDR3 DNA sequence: TGTGCCACCAGCAGGGGACTAGCGGGGTCCAATGAGCAGTTCTTC. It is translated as CATSRGLAGSNEQFF.

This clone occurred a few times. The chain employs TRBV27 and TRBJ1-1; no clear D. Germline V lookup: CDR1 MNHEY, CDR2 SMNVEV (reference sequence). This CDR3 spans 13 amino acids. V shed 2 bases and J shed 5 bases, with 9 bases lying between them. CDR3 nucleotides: TGTGCCAGCAGTTTAAACTCCTATACTGAAGCTTTCTTT. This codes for CASSLNSYTEAFF.

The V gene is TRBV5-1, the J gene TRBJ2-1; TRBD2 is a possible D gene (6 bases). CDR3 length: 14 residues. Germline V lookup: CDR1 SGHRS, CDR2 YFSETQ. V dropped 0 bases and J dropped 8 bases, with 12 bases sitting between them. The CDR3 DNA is TGCGCCAGCAGCTTGGGTGAGGAGGGATATGAGCAGTTCTTC. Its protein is CASSLGEEGYEQFF.

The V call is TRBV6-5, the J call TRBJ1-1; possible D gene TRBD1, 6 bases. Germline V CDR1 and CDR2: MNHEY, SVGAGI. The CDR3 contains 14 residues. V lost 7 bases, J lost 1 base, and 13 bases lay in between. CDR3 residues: CASTTGASNTEAFF. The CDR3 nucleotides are TGTGCCAGCACGACAGGCGCCTCGAACACTGAAGCTTTCTTT.

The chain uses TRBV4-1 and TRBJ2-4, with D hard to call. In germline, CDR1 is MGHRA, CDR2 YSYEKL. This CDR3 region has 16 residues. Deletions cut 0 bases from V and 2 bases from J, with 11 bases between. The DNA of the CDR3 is TGCGCCAGCAGCCAAGACCCGCGTGGGCCCAAAAACATTCAGTACTTC. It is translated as CASSQDPRGPKNIQYF.

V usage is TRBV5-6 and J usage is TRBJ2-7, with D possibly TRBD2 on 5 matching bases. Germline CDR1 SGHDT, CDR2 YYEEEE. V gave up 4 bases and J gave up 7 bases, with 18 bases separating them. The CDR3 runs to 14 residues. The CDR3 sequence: CASSPGSALVEQYF. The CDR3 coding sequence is TGTGCCAGCAGCCCGGGGTCGGCGTTGGTGGAGCAGTACTTC.

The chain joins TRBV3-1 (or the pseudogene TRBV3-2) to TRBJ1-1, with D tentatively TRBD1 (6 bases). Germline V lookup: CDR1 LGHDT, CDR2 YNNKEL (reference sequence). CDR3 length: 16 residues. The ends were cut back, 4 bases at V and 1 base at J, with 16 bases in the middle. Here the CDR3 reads CASSRDNKRPNTEAFF. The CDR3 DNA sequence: TGTGCCAGCAGCCGGGACAATAAAAGGCCGAACACTGAAGCTTTCTTT.

CDR3: CAISESITGTGGGGYTF. Written as DNA, the CDR3 is TGTGCCATCAGTGAGTCAATTACCGGGACAGGGGGCGGTGGCTACACCTTC. The genes are TRBV10-3 and TRBJ1-2, with TRBD1 identical over 12 bases. Unmatched junction bases numbered 9, after V lost 0 bases and J lost 7 bases. Germline V lookup: CDR1 ENHRY, CDR2 SYGVKD. CDR3 length: 17 amino acids.

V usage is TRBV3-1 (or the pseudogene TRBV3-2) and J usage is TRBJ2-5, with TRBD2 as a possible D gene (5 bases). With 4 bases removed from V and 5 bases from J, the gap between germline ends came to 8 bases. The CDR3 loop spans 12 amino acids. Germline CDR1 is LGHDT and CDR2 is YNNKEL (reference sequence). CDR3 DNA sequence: TGTGCCAGCAGCCCCCCGGGGGAGACCCAGTACTTC. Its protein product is CASSPPGETQYF.

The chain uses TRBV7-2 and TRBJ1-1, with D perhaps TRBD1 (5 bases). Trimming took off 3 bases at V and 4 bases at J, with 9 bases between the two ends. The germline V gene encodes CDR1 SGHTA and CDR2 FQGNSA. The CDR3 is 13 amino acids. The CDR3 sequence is CASSFQGSTEAFF. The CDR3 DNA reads TGTGCCAGCAGCTTTCAGGGATCCACTGAAGCTTTCTTT.

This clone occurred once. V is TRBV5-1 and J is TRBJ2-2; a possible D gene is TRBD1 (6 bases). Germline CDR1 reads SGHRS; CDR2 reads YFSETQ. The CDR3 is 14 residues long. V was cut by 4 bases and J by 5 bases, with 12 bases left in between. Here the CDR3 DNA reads TGCGCCAGCAGCAGGGCACAGGGAACCGGGGAGCTGTTTTTT. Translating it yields CASSRAQGTGELFF.

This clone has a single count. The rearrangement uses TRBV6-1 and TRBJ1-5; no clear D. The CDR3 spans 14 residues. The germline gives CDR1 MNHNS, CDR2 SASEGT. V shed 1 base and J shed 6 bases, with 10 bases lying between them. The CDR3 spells CASSEGYSGQPQHF. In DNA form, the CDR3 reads TGTGCCAGCAGTGAAGGGTATTCCGGTCAGCCCCAGCATTTT.

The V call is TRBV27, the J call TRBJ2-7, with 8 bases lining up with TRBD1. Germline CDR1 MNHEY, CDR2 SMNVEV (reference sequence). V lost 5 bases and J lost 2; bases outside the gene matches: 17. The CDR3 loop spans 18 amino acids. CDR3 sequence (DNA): TGTGCCAGCAGTCTTACCGGGACAGGCACATCGGGGGCCTACGAGCAGTACTTC. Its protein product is CASSLTGTGTSGAYEQYF.

The CDR3 protein is CASAGQIISPLHF. In nucleotides, the CDR3 is TGTGCCAGCGCGGGACAGATAATTTCACCCCTCCACTTT. This chain uses TRBV28 with TRBJ1-6, with 7 positions matching TRBD1. From germline, CDR1 is MDHEN and CDR2 SYDVKM. The V gene end was trimmed by 8 bases and the J gene end by 9 bases; junction bases not matched to a gene: 7. This CDR3 has 13 amino acids. Using reference TRBV28 and TRBJ1-6 for the parts outside the CDR3, the full variable domain is DVKVTQSSRYLVKRTGEKVFLECVQDMDHENMFWYRQDPGLGLRLIYFSYDVKMKEKGDIPEGYSVSREKKERFSLILESASTNQTSMYLCASAGQIISPLHFGNGTRLTVT.

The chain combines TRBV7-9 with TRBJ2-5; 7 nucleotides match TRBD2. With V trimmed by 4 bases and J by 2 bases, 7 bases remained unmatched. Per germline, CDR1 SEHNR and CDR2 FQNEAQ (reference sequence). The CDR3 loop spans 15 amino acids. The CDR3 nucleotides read TGTGCCAGCAGCTCCGGGACTACAATTCAAGAGACCCAGTACTTC. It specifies CASSSGTTIQETQYF.